The clone carrying this TCR beta chain was seen a few times. Its specificity is not known. CDR3 length: 15 amino acids. V gave up 6 bases and J gave up 0 bases, with 13 bases separating them. The V gene's germline CDR1 is MNHEY and CDR2 SVGAGI. The data were taken from a study of beta chain features in type 1 diabetes. Study results and limitations: Unsettled here was the matter of whether HLA type influences TCRB rearrangement. When VDJ junctions were examined, type 1 diabetes patients showed fewer insertions and more deletions.

TCRB transcripts that were expressed got sequenced, as all of the isolated RNA had been reverse transcribed. Sequencing used immunoSEQ multiplex PCR; TCRdb keeps in-frame clones, though not all of them. The sample contains some 250,000 clones, 27% of which appear only once. The clonotype originates from a man under 40 in good health. The V gene is TRBV6-5, the J gene TRBJ2-3, with D hard to call. Sequencing was done on a sample of central memory CD4+ T cells from blood. Written as DNA, the CDR3 is TGTGCCAGCAGCCCTGAAGTGTTGAGCACAGATACGCAGTATTTT. Its protein product is CASSPEVLSTDTQYF.